This entry lists 9 T cell receptor beta chains sequenced from one sample in a study of blood T cell repertoires in COVID-19 (dated by TCRdb to the early 2020s). Receptor libraries were prepared by the immunoSEQ multiplex PCR assay. What TCRdb holds here is the immuneACCESS table cut down to in-frame rearrangements. Part of the clones is not present; checked against another copy, under half of the missing clones reflect an unresolved V gene, and the others are unexplained. The sample table records under 300,000 clones; more than 70% of these occur just once. The biggest ten clones account for roughly 2% of the sample. Sequenced input: peripheral blood. These receptors were collected from a woman aged 40 to 55 who had recovered from COVID-19.

Here the CDR3 DNA reads TGTGCCAGCAGAAGAGACAGATCTACCGGGGAGCTGTTTTTT. Encoded protein: CASRRDRSTGELFF. This chain links TRBV6-5 with TRBJ2-2; the D gene is possibly TRBD1 (5 bases). Germline assignment: CDR1 MNHEY and CDR2 SVGAGI. Between the trimmed V and J ends, which lost 6 bases and 5 bases, there was a span of 13 bases. This CDR3 is 14 amino acids long.

The CDR3: CASSLQGSGSRSSYEQYF. DNA of the CDR3: TGCGCCAGCAGCCTCCAGGGGAGCGGGAGTAGGAGCTCCTACGAGCAGTACTTC. The chain employs TRBV5-1 and TRBJ2-7; 8 bases fit TRBD2. The germline CDR1 and CDR2 sequences are SGHRS and YFSETQ. V was pared by 4 bases and J by 0 bases, with 15 bases of the junction left unmatched. This CDR3 region has 18 residues. Full variable domain (rest looked up from reference TRBV5-1 and TRBJ2-7): KAGVTQTPRYLIKTRGQQVTLSCSPISGHRSVSWYQQTPGQGLQFLFEYFSETQRNKGNFPGRFSGRQFSNSRSEMNVSTLELGDSALYLCASSLQGSGSRSSYEQYFGPGTRLTVT.

The rearrangement joins TRBV7-3 to TRBJ2-2; 8 nucleotides line up with TRBD2. CDR3 length equals 18 residues. The V and J ends lost 5 bases and 5 bases, in that order; junction bases with no gene match: 16. Per germline, CDR1 SGHTA and CDR2 FQGTGA. CDR3 residues: CASSTRRYSGAYTGELFF. The CDR3 nucleotides read TGTGCCAGCAGCACCCGACGATATAGCGGGGCCTATACCGGGGAGCTGTTTTTT. Based on the CDR3 plus reference TRBV7-3 and TRBJ2-2, the full variable domain is GAGVSQTPSNKVTEKGKYVELRCDPISGHTALYWYRQSLGQGPEFLIYFQGTGAADDSGLPNDRFFAVRPEGSVSTLKIQRTERGDSAVYLCASSTRRYSGAYTGELFFGEGSRLTVL.

V gene TRBV5-6 combines with J gene TRBJ1-6; 7 bases are shared with TRBD1. Germline CDR1 and CDR2: SGHDT and YYEEEE. V was clipped by 4 bases and J by 2 bases; unmatched bases: 9. The CDR3 loop spans 17 amino acids. CDR3 bases: TGTGCCAGCAGCACCGAGGACAGGAGAACCTATAATTCACCCCTCCACTTT. Translating it yields CASSTEDRRTYNSPLHF.

The chain links TRBV7-9 to TRBJ2-2; 11 bases line up with TRBD2. Germline V gene lookup returns CDR1 SEHNR and CDR2 FQNEAQ (reference sequence). The junction had 4 bases not matched to a gene; V was cut back by 5 bases and J by 2 bases. CDR3 length: 16 residues. CDR3 nucleotides: TGTGCCAGCAGCGAGGGACTAGCGGTAAACACCGGGGAGCTGTTTTTT. Amino acid sequence: CASSEGLAVNTGELFF. The whole variable domain, remainder taken from reference TRBV7-9 and TRBJ2-2, is DTGVSQNPRHKITKRGQNVTFRCDPISEHNRLYWYRQTLGQGPEFLTYFQNEAQLEKSRLLSDRFSAERPKGSFSTLEIQRTEQGDSAMYLCASSEGLAVNTGELFFGEGSRLTVL.

The V call is TRBV7-9, the J call TRBJ2-5, with 12 positions matching TRBD1. Germline-derived CDR1 and CDR2 are SEHNR and FQNEAQ (reference sequence). This CDR3 is 17 amino acids long. The V gene end was trimmed by 5 bases and the J gene end by 1 base; junction bases not matched to a gene: 8. This chain's CDR3 is CASSGTGGSLLQETQYF. DNA of the CDR3: TGTGCCAGCAGCGGGACAGGGGGCTCCCTCCTCCAAGAGACCCAGTACTTC.

This clone appeared a single time. Here the CDR3 DNA reads TGTGCCAGCACCTTTAGGGACTCTGAAAAACTGTTTTTT. As protein: CASTFRDSEKLFF. The chain couples TRBV12-3 or TRBV12-4 to TRBJ1-4; a weak D match, TRBD1 (5 bases). The V gene lost 7 bases and the J gene lost 7 bases, with 13 bases spanning the gap. The CDR3 has 13 amino acids.

This clone came up once. The chain links TRBV5-4 to TRBJ1-6, with 12 nucleotides matching TRBD1. Per the germline V gene, CDR1 is SGHNT and CDR2 is YYREEE (reference sequence). V dropped 3 bases and J dropped 0; count of bases not matched to a gene: 4. CDR3 length equals 18 residues. The CDR3 region has the DNA TGTGCCAGCAGCTCTAGGGACAGGGGGCACTCCTATAATTCACCCCTCCACTTT. Amino acids: CASSSRDRGHSYNSPLHF.

A few counts support this clone. V is TRBV9 and J is TRBJ2-3; D is undetermined. Between the trimmed V and J ends, which lost 0 bases and 4 bases, there was a span of 6 bases. The germline gives CDR1 SGDLS, CDR2 YYNGEE. This CDR3 is 13 amino acids long. CDR3 amino acids: CASSVGAADTQYF. The CDR3 bases are TGTGCCAGCAGCGTAGGTGCGGCAGATACGCAGTATTTT.